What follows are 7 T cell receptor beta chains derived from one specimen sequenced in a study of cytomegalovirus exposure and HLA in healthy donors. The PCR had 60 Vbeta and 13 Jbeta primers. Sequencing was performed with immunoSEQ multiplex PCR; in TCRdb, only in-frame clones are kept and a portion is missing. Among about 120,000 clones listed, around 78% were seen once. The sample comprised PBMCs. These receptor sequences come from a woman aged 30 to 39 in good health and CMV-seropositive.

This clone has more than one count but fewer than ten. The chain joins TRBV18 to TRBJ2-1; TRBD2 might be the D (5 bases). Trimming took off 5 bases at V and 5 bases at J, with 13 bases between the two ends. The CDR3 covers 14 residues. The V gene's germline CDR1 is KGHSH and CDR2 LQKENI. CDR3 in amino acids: CASSKSGVDNEQFF. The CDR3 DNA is TGTGCCAGCTCAAAAAGCGGAGTCGACAATGAGCAGTTCTTC.

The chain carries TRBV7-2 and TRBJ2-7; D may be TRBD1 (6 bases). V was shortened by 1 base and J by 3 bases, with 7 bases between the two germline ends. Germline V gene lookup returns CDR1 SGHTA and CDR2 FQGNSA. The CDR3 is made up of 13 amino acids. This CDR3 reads CASSLEQGYEQYF. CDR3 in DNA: TGTGCCAGCAGCTTAGAACAGGGCTACGAGCAGTACTTC.

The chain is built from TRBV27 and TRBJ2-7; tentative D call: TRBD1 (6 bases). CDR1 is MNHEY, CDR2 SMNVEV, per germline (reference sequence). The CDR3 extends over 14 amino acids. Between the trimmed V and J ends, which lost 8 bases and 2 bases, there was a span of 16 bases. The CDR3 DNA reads TGTGCCAGCCGTTCCGCAGGGGCCACCTACGAGCAGTACTTC. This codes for CASRSAGATYEQYF.

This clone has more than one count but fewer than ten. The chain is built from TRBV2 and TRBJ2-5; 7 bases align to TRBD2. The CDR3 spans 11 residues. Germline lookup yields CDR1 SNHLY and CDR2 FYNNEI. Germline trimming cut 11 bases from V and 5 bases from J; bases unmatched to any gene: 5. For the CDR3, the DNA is TGTGCCGGCCAACTAGCGGAGACCCAGTACTTC. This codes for CAGQLAETQYF.

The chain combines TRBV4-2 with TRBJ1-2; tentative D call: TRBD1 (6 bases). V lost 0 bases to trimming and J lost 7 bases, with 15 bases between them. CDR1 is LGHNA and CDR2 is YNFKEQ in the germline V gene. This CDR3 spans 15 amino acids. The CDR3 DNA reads TGTGCCAGCAGCCAAGAACAGGGAGAAACGGTTGGCTACACCTTC. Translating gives CASSQEQGETVGYTF.

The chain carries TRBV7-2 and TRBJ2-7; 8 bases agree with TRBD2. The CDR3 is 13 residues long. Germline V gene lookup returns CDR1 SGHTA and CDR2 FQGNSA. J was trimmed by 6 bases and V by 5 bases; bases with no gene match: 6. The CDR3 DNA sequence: TGTGCCAGCAGCCAGACTAGCGCGGTCGAGCAGTACTTC. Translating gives CASSQTSAVEQYF.

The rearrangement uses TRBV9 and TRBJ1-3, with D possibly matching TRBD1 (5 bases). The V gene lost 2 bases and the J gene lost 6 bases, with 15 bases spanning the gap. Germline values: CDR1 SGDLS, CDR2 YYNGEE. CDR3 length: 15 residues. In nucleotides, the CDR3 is TGTGCCAGCAGCGTGACCGGCCTAGGGGAAAACACCATATATTTT. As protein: CASSVTGLGENTIYF.